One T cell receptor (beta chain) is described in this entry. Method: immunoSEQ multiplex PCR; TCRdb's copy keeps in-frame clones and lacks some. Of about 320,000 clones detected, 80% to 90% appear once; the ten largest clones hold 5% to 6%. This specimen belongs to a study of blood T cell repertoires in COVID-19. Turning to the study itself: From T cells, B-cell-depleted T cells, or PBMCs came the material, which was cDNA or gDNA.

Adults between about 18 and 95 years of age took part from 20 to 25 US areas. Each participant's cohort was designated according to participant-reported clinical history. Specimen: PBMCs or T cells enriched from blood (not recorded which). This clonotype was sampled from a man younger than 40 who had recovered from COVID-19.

The CDR3 DNA reads TGTGCCAGCTCACCGGGACAGGCAAGAAGTGGAAACACCATATATTTT. Encoded protein: CASSPGQARSGNTIYF. The chain is built from TRBV18 and TRBJ1-3, with TRBD1 matching 8 bases. CDR1 and CDR2 from the germline V gene are KGHSH and LQKENI. The CDR3 loop spans 16 amino acids. The V segment lost 3 bases and the J segment 3 bases; nucleotides outside the gene matches: 7.